This T cell receptor beta chain was recovered during a study of T cells in Graves' hyperthyroidism and ophthalmopathy. Whole-study findings and limits: Model predictions of ophthalmopathy came a median around 6.5 months before onset.

RNA transcripts yielded amplified TCR beta CDR3 regions. Researchers ran a first-round RT-PCR on the TCR CDR3 using the HTBI primer set. MiXCR was run by TCRdb on the multiplex PCR reads, yielding one entry per CDR3 protein. The table lists around 570,000 distinct CDR3 sequences, 20% of them singletons. In the ophthalmopathy cohort, Clinical Activity Score was at least 3, NOSPECS grade at least 4, and duration under 3 months. The PBMCs were taken from more than 8 ml of fresh peripheral blood. V shed 2 bases and J shed 0 bases, with 7 bases lying between them. The CDR3 is 14 residues long. The V gene's germline CDR1 is MNHNS and CDR2 SASEGT. With regard to this clonotype: The antigen is unknown.

The origin of this receptor is a man aged 40-49 years with Graves' ophthalmopathy. The J gene is TRBJ1-2, the V gene TRBV6-1; no reliable D call. Source material: blood. CDR3 residues: CASSEHQANYGYTF. The CDR3 DNA sequence: TGTGCCAGCAGTGAACACCAGGCTAACTATGGCTACACCTTC.